This entry features one TCR beta chain sequence. The antigen is not known. The sample is drawn from a study of shared clonotypes between healthy human individuals. Study observations and caveats: In four donors, around 4.8% of naive CD4 clonotypes appeared in common.

The germline V gene has CDR1 MDHEN and CDR2 SYDVKM. The CDR3 sequence is 12 residues long. Trimming removed 10 bases at V and 6 bases at J, with 13 bases between. DNA at approximately 200 ng, tens of thousands of T cell genomes, went into sorted-subset replicate PCRs. Study processing details: For the immunoSEQ data, sequences were junction-only without quality scores, so filtering differed. Clones were read by immunoSEQ multiplex PCR, and TCRdb kept only the in-frame ones, dropping some. That table furnishes V, J and clone size, whereas the DNA furnished D and trimming. The sample holds roughly 660,000 clones; about 90% are singletons and the top ten take less than 40%.

The chain employs TRBV28 and TRBJ1-5; D is possibly TRBD1 (6 bases). Material: memory CD8+ T cells from PBMCs. Sample subset: CD45RO+ cells pooled with CCR7-negative TemRA cells. The TCR was taken from a young man in good health. Some clones in this sample may be carry-over from other donors' samples. DNA of the CDR3: TGTGCCACCAAACAGGGACCTCAGCCCCAGCATTTT. This translates into CATKQGPQPQHF.